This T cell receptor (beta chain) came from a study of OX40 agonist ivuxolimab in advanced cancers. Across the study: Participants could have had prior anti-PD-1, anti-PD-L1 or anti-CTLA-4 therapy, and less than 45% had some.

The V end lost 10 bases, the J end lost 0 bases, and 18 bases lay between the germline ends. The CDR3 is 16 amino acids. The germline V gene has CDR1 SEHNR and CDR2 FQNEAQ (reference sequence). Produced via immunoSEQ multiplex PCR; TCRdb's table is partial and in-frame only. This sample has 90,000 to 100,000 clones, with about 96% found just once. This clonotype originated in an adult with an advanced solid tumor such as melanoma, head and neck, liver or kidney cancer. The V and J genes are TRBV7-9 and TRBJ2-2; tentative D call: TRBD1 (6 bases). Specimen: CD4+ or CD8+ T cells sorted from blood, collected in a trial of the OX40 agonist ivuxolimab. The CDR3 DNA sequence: TGTGCCATCCCAGGCGTACAGGGCACGAACACCGGGGAGCTGTTTTTT. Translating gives CAIPGVQGTNTGELFF.